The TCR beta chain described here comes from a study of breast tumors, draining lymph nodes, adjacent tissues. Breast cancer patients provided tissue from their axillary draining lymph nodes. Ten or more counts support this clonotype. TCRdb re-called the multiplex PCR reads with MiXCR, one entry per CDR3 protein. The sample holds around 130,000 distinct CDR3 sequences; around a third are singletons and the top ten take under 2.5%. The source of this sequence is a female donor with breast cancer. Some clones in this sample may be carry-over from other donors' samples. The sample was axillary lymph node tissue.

The CDR3 coding sequence is TGCGCCAGCAGCCAAGGGGCCCCTGCAGCCTGGAGTGAAAAACTGTTTTTT. This codes for CASSQGAPAAWSEKLFF. V gene TRBV4-3 combines with J gene TRBJ1-4; D is unclear. Trimming removed 1 base from V and 7 bases from J, with 19 bases in between. Germline assignment: CDR1 LGHNA and CDR2 YSLEER. The CDR3 is 17 amino acids.